These 11 T cell receptor beta chains were all obtained from the same sample, sequenced in a study of control samples from healthy donors and cancer patients. TCRdb's copy holds only in-frame clones and misses some; the assay was immunoSEQ multiplex PCR. The data show fewer than 200,000 clones, around 89% seen once. The sequencing input was blood. The source is a woman aged 45-65 years in good health.

The J gene is TRBJ2-7, the V gene TRBV12-3 or TRBV12-4, with D uncertain. The CDR3 covers 13 residues. The V end was cut by 5 bases, the J end by 4 bases, with 12 bases between. In DNA form, the CDR3 reads TGTGCCAGCAGTGCGAGGACGGTTTACGAGCAGTACTTC. Encoded protein: CASSARTVYEQYF.

This chain joins TRBV9 and TRBJ1-2; the D is unclear. V shed 4 bases and J shed 5 bases, with 6 bases lying between them. The germline V gene encodes CDR1 SGDLS and CDR2 YYNGEE. The CDR3 spans 11 residues. Here the CDR3 reads CASSFGYGYTF. In DNA, the CDR3 is TGTGCCAGCAGCTTCGGGTATGGCTACACCTTC.

This sequence joins TRBV4-3 and TRBJ1-3; the match to TRBD1 covers 7 bases. The length of the CDR3 is 15 residues. Germline V gene data show CDR1 as LGHNA and CDR2 as YSLEER. V dropped 0 bases and J dropped 8; count of bases not matched to a gene: 7. The CDR3 sequence is CASSQDHRGGDTIYF. The CDR3 DNA reads TGCGCCAGCAGCCAAGATCACAGGGGAGGGGACACCATATATTTT.

This CDR3 reads CASSPTSPGGDEQFF. The CDR3 coding sequence is TGTGCCAGCAGCCCTACCTCCCCAGGGGGCGATGAGCAGTTCTTC. The chain has TRBV3-1 (or the pseudogene TRBV3-2) and TRBJ2-1; TRBD1 matches at 8 bases. With 4 bases clipped from V and 8 bases from J, the junction kept 10 bases outside the gene matches. CDR3 length: 15 amino acids. Germline V gene sequence: CDR1 LGHDT, CDR2 YNNKEL (reference sequence).

The V gene is TRBV5-1, the J gene TRBJ1-1; D is perhaps TRBD1 (5 bases). The CDR3 has 12 residues. V was pared by 6 bases and J by 1 base, with 7 bases between. Germline V CDR1 and CDR2: SGHRS, YFSETQ. The DNA for the CDR3 is TGCGCCAGCAAACAGGCGAACACTGAAGCTTTCTTT. Translated, it gives CASKQANTEAFF.

The chain recombines TRBV7-2 with TRBJ1-1; possible D gene TRBD1, 6 bases. V dropped 5 bases and J dropped 11 bases, with 15 bases sitting between them. This CDR3 is 12 amino acids long. Germline-derived CDR1 and CDR2 are SGHTA and FQGNSA. The CDR3 is CASSPRRGSAFF. In DNA, the CDR3 is TGTGCCAGCAGCCCGAGGAGGGGGTCGGCTTTCTTT.

This sequence joins TRBV9 and TRBJ2-7, with D possibly matching TRBD1 (8 bases). CDR3 length equals 15 residues. The V end lost 4 bases, the J end lost 3 bases, and 17 bases lay between the germline ends. Per germline, CDR1 SGDLS and CDR2 YYNGEE. The CDR3 region has the DNA TGTGCCAGCAGCCCCCAGGGGGCGGGGGACTACGAGCAGTACTTC. This translates into CASSPQGAGDYEQYF.

The rearrangement uses TRBV27 and TRBJ2-5; D may correspond to TRBD1 or TRBD2 (7 bases each). The CDR3 is 15 amino acids. Trimming cost V 10 bases and J 4 bases, with 22 bases left between them. Germline V gene lookup returns CDR1 MNHEY and CDR2 SMNVEV (reference sequence). CDR3 region: CATSTQGGWGETQYF. The CDR3 DNA reads as TGTGCCACCTCCACTCAGGGGGGGTGGGGAGAGACCCAGTACTTC.

This clone occurred once. J is TRBJ1-2 and V is TRBV24-1, with 8 bases lining up with TRBD1. The germline V gene encodes CDR1 KGHDR and CDR2 SFDVKD. This CDR3 comprises 14 residues. J gave up 6 bases and V 6 bases, and 8 bases lay outside the gene matches. The CDR3 protein is CATSSQGARDGYTF. CDR3 DNA sequence: TGTGCCACCAGTTCCCAGGGGGCGCGCGATGGCTACACCTTC.

The chain uses TRBV7-9 and TRBJ2-1; tentatively, D is TRBD2 (6 bases). The ends were cut back, 5 bases at V and 9 bases at J, with 23 bases in the middle. The CDR3 covers 16 residues. Germline lookup yields CDR1 SEHNR and CDR2 FQNEAQ (reference sequence). This CDR3 is CASSPYASAAKGEQFF. The CDR3 region has the DNA TGTGCCAGCAGCCCGTATGCTAGCGCCGCGAAGGGTGAGCAGTTCTTC.

The rearrangement links TRBV7-2 to TRBJ2-1; 8 positions match TRBD1. Germline trimming cut 5 bases from V and 10 bases from J; bases unmatched to any gene: 7. CDR3 size: 13 residues. The germline CDR1 and CDR2 sequences are SGHTA and FQGNSA. CDR3 in DNA: TGTGCCAGCAGCCAACTCGGACAGGGAGAGCAGTTCTTC. Translated: CASSQLGQGEQFF.